Each of the 14 T cell receptor beta chains below was sequenced from the same sample in a study of T cell responses to AZD1222 COVID-19 vaccine. Sequencing was performed with immunoSEQ multiplex PCR; in TCRdb, only in-frame clones are kept and a portion is missing. The sample consists of approximately 150,000 clones, under 95% of them appearing once. Specimen: peripheral blood, collected 28 days after the second AZD1222 dose. Receptors were obtained from an adult who received the AZD1222 COVID-19 vaccine.

The J gene is TRBJ1-4, the V gene TRBV28, with D maybe TRBD1 (5 bases). V shed 0 bases and J shed 3 bases, with 8 bases lying between them. Germline V CDR1 and CDR2: MDHEN, SYDVKM. CDR3 size: 15 residues. For the CDR3, the DNA is TGTGCCAGCAGTTTATGGACGGGGCCTAATGAAAAACTGTTTTTT. Amino acids: CASSLWTGPNEKLFF.

The chain employs TRBV7-9 and TRBJ1-6, with D unresolved. The V and J ends lost 3 bases and 14 bases respectively, with 8 bases between them. The CDR3 loop spans 11 amino acids. Germline V lookup: CDR1 SEHNR, CDR2 FQNEAQ (reference sequence). The DNA of the CDR3 is TGTGCCAGCAGCTTTGGTTTTACCCTCCACTTT. Protein: CASSFGFTLHF. Using reference TRBV7-9 and TRBJ1-6 for the parts outside the CDR3, the full variable domain is DTGVSQNPRHKITKRGQNVTFRCDPISEHNRLYWYRQTLGQGPEFLTYFQNEAQLEKSRLLSDRFSAERPKGSFSTLEIQRTEQGDSAMYLCASSFGFTLHFGNGTRLTVT.

This chain joins TRBV24-1 and TRBJ1-2; D gene unclear. The CDR3 is 16 residues long. With 5 bases removed from V and 5 bases from J, the gap between germline ends came to 20 bases. Germline CDR1 KGHDR, CDR2 SFDVKD. The CDR3 region has the DNA TGTGCCACCAGTGCTCCCTATACAGCAGGAGTTTATGGCTACACCTTC. Amino acids: CATSAPYTAGVYGYTF.

This chain joins TRBV9 and TRBJ2-5; D call uncertain. Trimming removed 0 bases at V and 5 bases at J, with 14 bases between. The CDR3 runs 15 residues. In germline, CDR1 is SGDLS, CDR2 YYNGEE. In DNA, the CDR3 is TGTGCCAGCAGCGTAGGGGCGGTAACTTTGGAGACCCAGTACTTC. Translated: CASSVGAVTLETQYF.

The CDR3: CAWSWAGGPNEQYF. As DNA, the CDR3 is TGTGCCTGGTCTTGGGCGGGAGGGCCGAACGAGCAGTACTTC. The rearrangement links TRBV30 to TRBJ2-7, with 9 bases fitting TRBD2. J lost 5 bases, V lost 5 bases, and 10 bases had no gene match. The germline CDR1 and CDR2 sequences are GTSNPN and SVGIG (reference sequence). This CDR3 has 14 residues.

Comment on this clone: One end of the junction fails to match germline, which may point to a read error. This chain joins TRBV6-1 and TRBJ2-7; D is tentatively TRBD1 or TRBD2 (5 bases each). Germline CDR1 MNHNS, CDR2 SASEGT. There are 12 residues in the CDR3. CDR3 sequence reads: CASSEGGNTRGF. CDR3 nucleotides: TGTGCCAGCAGTGAAGGGGGGAACACCCGAGGCTTC.

This sequence joins TRBV6-8 and TRBJ2-7, with a tentative D call TRBD2 (5 bases). This CDR3 has 15 residues. CDR1 and CDR2 (germline): MNHGY, SAAAGT. The V and J ends lost 6 bases and 0 bases respectively, with 15 bases between them. In DNA form, the CDR3 reads TGTGCCAGCAGCCCCGGGGATTCCGTCTCCTACGAGCAGTACTTC. This translates into CASSPGDSVSYEQYF.

V is TRBV9 and J is TRBJ1-1; perhaps TRBD1 as D (5 bases). The CDR3 has 14 residues. Germline values: CDR1 SGDLS, CDR2 YYNGEE. With 0 bases removed from V and 3 bases from J, the gap between germline ends came to 9 bases. The DNA for the CDR3 is TGTGCCAGCAGCGTAGAGGGACGGTACACTGAAGCTTTCTTT. Protein: CASSVEGRYTEAFF.

This chain joins TRBV7-2 and TRBJ1-5; 11 bases are a match to TRBD1. V trimming: 1 base; J trimming: 11 bases; junction bases outside the gene matches: 4. The CDR3 length is 14 residues. Germline CDR1 SGHTA, CDR2 FQGNSA. This chain's CDR3 is CASSLGTGGRTQHF. In DNA form, the CDR3 reads TGTGCCAGCAGCTTAGGGACAGGGGGCAGGACCCAGCATTTT.

The gene calls are TRBV13 and TRBJ2-7, with 8 bases that match TRBD1. The CDR3 length is 18 residues. With V trimmed by 3 bases and J by 2 bases, 15 bases remained unmatched. In germline, CDR1 is PRHDT, CDR2 FYEKMQ (reference sequence). The DNA for the CDR3 is TGTGCCAGCAGCTTGGCGGCCGGAACACGGGACAGGACCTACGAGCAGTACTTC. It yields the protein CASSLAAGTRDRTYEQYF.

The rearrangement uses TRBV18 and TRBJ2-3; TRBD2 agrees at 8 bases. Germline V gene data show CDR1 as KGHSH and CDR2 as LQKENI. CDR3 size: 17 residues. V was pared by 1 base and J by 0 bases, with 6 bases of the junction left unmatched. CDR3 DNA: TGTGCCAGCTCACCACGGCAACTAGCGGCCAGCACAGATACGCAGTATTTT. Its translation: CASSPRQLAASTDTQYF.

The rearrangement links TRBV2 to TRBJ2-1; 8 bases agree with TRBD2. This CDR3 spans 9 amino acids. With 10 bases clipped from V and 13 bases from J, the junction kept 3 bases outside the gene matches. CDR1 and CDR2 (germline): SNHLY, FYNNEI. This CDR3 reads CANSGIQFF. CDR3 DNA: TGTGCCAATAGCGGGATTCAGTTCTTC.

The chain employs TRBV5-1 and TRBJ2-3; the D gene is possibly TRBD2 (6 bases). Germline loops: CDR1 SGHRS, CDR2 YFSETQ. V was trimmed by 3 bases and J by 2 bases, leaving 22 bases between them. The CDR3 is 18 amino acids. DNA for the CDR3: TGCGCCAGCAGCTCGCATAAAGTTAGCGGTAGCCTCACAGATACGCAGTATTTT. Amino acid sequence: CASSSHKVSGSLTDTQYF.

This sequence joins TRBV6-6 and TRBJ1-2; no clear D. Germline V gene data show CDR1 as MNHNY and CDR2 as SVGAGI (reference sequence). V was pared by 0 bases and J by 6 bases, with 8 bases between. This CDR3 region has 13 residues. The CDR3 here is CASSYSWHNGYTF. The CDR3, as DNA: TGTGCCAGCAGTTACTCTTGGCATAATGGCTACACCTTC.